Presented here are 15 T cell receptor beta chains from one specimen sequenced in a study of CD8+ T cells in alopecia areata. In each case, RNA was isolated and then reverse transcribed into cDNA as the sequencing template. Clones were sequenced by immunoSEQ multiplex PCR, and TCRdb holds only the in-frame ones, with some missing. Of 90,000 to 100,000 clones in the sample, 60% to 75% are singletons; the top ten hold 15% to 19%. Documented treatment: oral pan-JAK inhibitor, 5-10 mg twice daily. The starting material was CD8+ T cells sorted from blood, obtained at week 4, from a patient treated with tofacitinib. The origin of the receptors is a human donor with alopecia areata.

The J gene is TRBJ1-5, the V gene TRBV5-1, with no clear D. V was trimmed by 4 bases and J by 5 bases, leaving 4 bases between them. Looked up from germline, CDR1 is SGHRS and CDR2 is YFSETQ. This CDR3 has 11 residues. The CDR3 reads CASSRYQPQHF. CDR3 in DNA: TGCGCCAGCAGCCGCTATCAGCCCCAGCATTTT.

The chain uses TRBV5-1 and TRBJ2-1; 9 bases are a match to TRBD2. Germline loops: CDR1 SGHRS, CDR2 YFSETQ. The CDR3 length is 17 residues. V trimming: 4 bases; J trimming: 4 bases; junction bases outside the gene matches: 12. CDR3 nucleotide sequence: TGCGCCAGCAGCCGTTCATCTAGCGGGACGGCTTACAATGAGCAGTTCTTC. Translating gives CASSRSSSGTAYNEQFF.

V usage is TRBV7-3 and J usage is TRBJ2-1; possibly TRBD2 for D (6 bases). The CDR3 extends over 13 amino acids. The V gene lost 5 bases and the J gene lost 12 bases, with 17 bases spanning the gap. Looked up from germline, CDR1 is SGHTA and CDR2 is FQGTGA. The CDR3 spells CASSPLSGEGQFF. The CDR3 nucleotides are TGTGCCAGCAGCCCCCTCTCGGGGGAAGGGCAGTTCTTC.

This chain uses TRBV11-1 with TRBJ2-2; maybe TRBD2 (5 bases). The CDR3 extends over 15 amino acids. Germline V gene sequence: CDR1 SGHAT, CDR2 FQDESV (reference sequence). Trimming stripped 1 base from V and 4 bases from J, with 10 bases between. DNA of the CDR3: TGTGCCAGCAGCTTAGTGAGGGAACCCACCGGGGAGCTGTTTTTT. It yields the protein CASSLVREPTGELFF. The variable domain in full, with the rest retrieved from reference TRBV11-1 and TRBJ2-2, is EAEVAQSPRYKITEKSQAVAFWCDPISGHATLYWYRQILGQGPELLVQFQDESVVDDSQLPKDRFSAERLKGVDSTLKIQPAELGDSAMYLCASSLVREPTGELFFGEGSRLTVL.

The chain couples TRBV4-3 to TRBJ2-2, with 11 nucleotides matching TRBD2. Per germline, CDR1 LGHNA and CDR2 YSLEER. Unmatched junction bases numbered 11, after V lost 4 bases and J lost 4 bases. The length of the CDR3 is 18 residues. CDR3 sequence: CASSLGPLAGGITGELFF. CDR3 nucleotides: TGCGCCAGCAGCCTCGGACCCCTAGCGGGAGGAATCACCGGGGAGCTGTTTTTT.

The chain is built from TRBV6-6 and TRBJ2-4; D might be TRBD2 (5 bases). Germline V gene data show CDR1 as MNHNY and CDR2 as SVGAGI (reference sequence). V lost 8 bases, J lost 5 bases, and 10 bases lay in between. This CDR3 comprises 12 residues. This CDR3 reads CASEGTENIQYF. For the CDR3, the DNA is TGTGCCAGCGAGGGCACTGAAAACATTCAGTACTTC.

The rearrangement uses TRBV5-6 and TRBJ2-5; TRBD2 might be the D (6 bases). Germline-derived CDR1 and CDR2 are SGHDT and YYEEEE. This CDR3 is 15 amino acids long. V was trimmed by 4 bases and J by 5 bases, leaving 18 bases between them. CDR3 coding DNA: TGTGCCAGCAGCCCCCCCGGCGGGATGCGCGAGACCCAGTACTTC. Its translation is CASSPPGGMRETQYF.

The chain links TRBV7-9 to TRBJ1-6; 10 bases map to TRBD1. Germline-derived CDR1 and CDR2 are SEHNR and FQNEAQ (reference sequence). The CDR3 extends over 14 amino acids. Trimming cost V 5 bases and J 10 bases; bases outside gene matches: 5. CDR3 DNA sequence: TGTGCCAGCAGCCCCGGACAGGGGGAGTCACCCCTCCACTTT. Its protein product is CASSPGQGESPLHF.

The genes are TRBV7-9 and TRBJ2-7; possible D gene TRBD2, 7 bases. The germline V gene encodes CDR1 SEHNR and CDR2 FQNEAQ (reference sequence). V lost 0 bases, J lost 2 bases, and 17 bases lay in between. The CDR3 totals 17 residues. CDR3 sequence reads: CASSLARGPPRPYEQYF. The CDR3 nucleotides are TGTGCCAGCAGCTTAGCGCGGGGGCCGCCGCGACCCTACGAGCAGTACTTC.

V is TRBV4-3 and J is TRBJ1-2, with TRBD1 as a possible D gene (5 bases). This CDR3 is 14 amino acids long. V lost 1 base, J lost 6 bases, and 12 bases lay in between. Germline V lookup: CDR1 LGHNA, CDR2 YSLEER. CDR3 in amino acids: CASSQVPGQNGYTF. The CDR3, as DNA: TGCGCCAGCAGCCAAGTTCCAGGACAAAATGGCTACACCTTC.

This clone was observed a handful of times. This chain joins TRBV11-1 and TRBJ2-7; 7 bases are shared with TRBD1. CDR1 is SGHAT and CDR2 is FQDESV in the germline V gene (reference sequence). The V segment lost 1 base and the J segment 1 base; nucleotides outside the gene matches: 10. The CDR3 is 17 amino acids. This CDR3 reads CASSLVSTGTESYEQYF. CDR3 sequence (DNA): TGTGCCAGCAGCTTAGTTTCCACCGGGACAGAATCCTACGAGCAGTACTTC.

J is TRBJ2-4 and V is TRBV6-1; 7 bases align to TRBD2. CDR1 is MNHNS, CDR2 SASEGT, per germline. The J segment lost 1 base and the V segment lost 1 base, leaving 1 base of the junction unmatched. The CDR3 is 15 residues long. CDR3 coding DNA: TGTGCCAGCAGTGAAGGCGGGAGTGCCAAAAACATTCAGTACTTC. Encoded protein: CASSEGGSAKNIQYF.

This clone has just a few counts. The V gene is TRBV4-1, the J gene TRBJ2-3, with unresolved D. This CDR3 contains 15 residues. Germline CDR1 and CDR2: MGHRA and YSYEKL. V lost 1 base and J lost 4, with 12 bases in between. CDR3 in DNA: TGCGCCAGCAGCCAAGGAGTATTGGGCGCAGATACGCAGTATTTT. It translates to CASSQGVLGADTQYF.

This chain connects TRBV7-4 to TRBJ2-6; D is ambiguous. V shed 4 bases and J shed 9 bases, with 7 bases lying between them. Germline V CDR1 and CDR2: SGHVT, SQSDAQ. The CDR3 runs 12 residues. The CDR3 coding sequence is TGTGCCAGCAGCTGGGGAAGCAACGTCCTGACTTTC. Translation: CASSWGSNVLTF.

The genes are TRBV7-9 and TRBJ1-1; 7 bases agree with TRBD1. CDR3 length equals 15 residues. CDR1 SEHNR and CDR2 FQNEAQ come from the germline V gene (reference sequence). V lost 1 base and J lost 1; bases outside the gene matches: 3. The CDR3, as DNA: TGTGCCAGCAGCTTAGGAGGGGGCGCGAACACTGAAGCTTTCTTT. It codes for CASSLGGGANTEAFF. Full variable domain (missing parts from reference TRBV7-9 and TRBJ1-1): DTGVSQNPRHKITKRGQNVTFRCDPISEHNRLYWYRQTLGQGPEFLTYFQNEAQLEKSRLLSDRFSAERPKGSFSTLEIQRTEQGDSAMYLCASSLGGGANTEAFFGQGTRLTVV.